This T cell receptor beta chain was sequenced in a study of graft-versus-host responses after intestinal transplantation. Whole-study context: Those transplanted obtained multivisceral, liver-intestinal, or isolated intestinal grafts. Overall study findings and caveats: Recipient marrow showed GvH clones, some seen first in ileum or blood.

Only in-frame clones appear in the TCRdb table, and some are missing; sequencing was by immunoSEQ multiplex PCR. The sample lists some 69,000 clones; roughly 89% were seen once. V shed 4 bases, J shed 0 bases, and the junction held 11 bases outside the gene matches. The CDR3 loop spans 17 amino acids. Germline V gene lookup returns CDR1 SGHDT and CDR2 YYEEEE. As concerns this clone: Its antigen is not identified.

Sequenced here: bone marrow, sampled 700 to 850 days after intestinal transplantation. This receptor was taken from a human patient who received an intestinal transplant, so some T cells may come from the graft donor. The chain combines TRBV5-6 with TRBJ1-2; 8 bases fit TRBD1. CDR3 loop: CASSLRDRTAANYGYTF. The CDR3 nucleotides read TGTGCCAGCAGCCTAAGGGACAGGACAGCGGCTAACTATGGCTACACCTTC.